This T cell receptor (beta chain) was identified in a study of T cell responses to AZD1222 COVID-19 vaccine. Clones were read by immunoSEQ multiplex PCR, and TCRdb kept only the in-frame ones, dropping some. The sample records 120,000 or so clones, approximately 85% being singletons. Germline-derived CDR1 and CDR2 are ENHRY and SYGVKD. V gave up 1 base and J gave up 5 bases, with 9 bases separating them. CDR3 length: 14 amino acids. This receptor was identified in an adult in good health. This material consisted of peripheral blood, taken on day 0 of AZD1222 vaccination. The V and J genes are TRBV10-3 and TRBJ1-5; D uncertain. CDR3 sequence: CAISEYREDQPQHF. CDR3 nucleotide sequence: TGTGCCATCAGTGAGTATAGGGAGGATCAGCCCCAGCATTTT.